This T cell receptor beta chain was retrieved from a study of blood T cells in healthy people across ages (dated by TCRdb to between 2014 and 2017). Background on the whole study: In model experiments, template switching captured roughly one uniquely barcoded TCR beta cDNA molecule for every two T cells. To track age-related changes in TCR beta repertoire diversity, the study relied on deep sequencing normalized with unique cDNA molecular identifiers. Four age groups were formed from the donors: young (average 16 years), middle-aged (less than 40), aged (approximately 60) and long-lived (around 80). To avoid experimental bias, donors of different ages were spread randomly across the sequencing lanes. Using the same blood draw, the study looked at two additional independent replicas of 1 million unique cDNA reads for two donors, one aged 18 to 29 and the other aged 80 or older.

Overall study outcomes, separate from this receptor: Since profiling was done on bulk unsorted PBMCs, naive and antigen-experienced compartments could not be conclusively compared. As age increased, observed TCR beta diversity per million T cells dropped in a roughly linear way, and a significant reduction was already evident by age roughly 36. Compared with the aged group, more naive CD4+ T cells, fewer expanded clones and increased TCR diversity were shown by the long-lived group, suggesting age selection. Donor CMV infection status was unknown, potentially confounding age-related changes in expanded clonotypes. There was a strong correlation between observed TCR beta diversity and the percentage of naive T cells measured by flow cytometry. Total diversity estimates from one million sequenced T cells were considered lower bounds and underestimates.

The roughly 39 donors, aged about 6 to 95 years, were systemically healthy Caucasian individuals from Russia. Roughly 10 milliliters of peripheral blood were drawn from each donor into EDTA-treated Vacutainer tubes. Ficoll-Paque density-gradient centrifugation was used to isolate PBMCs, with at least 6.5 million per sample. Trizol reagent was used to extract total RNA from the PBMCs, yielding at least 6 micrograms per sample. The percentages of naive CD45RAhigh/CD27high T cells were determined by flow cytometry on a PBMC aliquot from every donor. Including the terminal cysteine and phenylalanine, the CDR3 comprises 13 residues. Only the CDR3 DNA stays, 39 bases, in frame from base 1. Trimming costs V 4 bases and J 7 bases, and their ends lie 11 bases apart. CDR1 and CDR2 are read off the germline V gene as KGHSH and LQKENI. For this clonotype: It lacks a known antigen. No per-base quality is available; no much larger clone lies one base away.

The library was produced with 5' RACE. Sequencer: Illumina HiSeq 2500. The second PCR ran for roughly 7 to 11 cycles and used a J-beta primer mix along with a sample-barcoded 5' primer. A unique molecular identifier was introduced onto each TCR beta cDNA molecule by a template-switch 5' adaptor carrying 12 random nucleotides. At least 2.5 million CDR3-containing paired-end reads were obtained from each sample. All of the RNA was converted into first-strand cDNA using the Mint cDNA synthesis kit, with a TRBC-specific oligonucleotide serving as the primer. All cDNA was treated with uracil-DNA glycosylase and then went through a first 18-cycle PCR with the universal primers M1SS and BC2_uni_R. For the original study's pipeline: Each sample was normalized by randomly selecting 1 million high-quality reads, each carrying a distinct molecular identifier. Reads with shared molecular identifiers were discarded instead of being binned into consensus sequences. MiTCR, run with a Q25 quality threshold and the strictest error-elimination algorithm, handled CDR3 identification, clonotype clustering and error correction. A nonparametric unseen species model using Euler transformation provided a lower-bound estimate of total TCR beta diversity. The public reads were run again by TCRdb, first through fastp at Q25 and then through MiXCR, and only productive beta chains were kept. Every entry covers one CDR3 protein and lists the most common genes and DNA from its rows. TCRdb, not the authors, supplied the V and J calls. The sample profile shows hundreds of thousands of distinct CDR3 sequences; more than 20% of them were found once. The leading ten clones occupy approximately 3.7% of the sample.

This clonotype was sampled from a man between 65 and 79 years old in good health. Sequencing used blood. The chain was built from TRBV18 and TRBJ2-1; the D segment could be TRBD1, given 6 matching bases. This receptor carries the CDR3 CASSLTGRNEQFF. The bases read TGTGCCAGCTCACTTACAGGGCGGAATGAGCAGTTCTTC.